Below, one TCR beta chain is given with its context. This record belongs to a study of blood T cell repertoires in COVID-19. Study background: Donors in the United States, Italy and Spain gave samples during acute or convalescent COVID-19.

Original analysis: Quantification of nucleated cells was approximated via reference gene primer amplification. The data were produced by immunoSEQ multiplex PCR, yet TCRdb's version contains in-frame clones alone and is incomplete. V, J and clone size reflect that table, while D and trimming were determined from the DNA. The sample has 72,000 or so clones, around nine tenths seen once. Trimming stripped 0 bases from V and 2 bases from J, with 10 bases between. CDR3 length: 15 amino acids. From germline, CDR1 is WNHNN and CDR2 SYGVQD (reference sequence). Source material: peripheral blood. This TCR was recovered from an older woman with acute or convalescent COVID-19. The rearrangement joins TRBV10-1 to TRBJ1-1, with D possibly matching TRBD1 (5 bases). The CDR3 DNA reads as TGCGCCAGCAGTGAGTCGGGGGGACTCAACACTGAAGCTTTCTTT. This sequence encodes CASSESGGLNTEAFF.